A single sample is the source of the 25 T cell receptor beta chains below, sequenced in a study of blood T cell repertoires in COVID-19. Method: immunoSEQ multiplex PCR; TCRdb's copy keeps in-frame clones and lacks some. The profile covers roughly 80,000 clones, with 84% appearing a single time and 3.5% taken by the ten largest. The sequencing sample was made of peripheral blood. Every receptor here comes from a man aged 50-60 years with acute or convalescent COVID-19.

There are a few counts of this clone. The gene calls are TRBV7-9 and TRBJ2-7, with 8 positions matching TRBD1. The ends lost 5 bases at V and 1 base at J; junction bases unmatched: 4. Per germline, CDR1 SEHNR and CDR2 FQNEAQ (reference sequence). The CDR3 runs 14 residues. Written as DNA, the CDR3 is TGTGCCAGCAGCGTAAGACAGGGGTCCTACGAGCAGTACTTC. This translates into CASSVRQGSYEQYF. The full variable domain, in which reference TRBV7-9 and TRBJ2-7 provide the parts outside the CDR3, is DTGVSQNPRHKITKRGQNVTFRCDPISEHNRLYWYRQTLGQGPEFLTYFQNEAQLEKSRLLSDRFSAERPKGSFSTLEIQRTEQGDSAMYLCASSVRQGSYEQYFGPGTRLTVT.

The V gene is TRBV9, the J gene TRBJ1-3; 8 nucleotides align to TRBD1. Losses at the gene ends were 3 bases for V and 2 bases for J; bases not matched to a gene: 4. Per the germline V gene, CDR1 is SGDLS and CDR2 is YYNGEE. This CDR3 contains 15 residues. CDR3 residues: CASSAQGAAGNTIYF. Written as DNA, the CDR3 is TGTGCCAGCAGCGCTCAGGGGGCCGCTGGAAACACCATATATTTT.

V and J are TRBV7-9 and TRBJ1-4, with a weak D call TRBD1 (5 bases). V gave up 5 bases and J gave up 3 bases, with 13 bases separating them. The CDR3 extends over 15 amino acids. Per germline, CDR1 SEHNR and CDR2 FQNEAQ (reference sequence). The CDR3 loop is CASSPQGGANEKLFF. CDR3 in DNA: TGTGCCAGCAGCCCTCAGGGAGGAGCTAATGAAAAACTGTTTTTT.

The rearrangement uses TRBV6-5 and TRBJ1-2; D is unclear. The V end was cut by 7 bases, the J end by 6 bases, with 15 bases between. The CDR3 sequence is 13 residues long. From germline, CDR1 is MNHEY and CDR2 SVGAGI. Here the CDR3 reads CASTPRGGNGYTF. The CDR3 DNA is TGTGCCAGCACCCCCCGGGGTGGGAATGGCTACACCTTC.

The V gene is TRBV7-8, the J gene TRBJ2-1; 7 positions match TRBD2. Trimming at V came to 8 bases and at J to 9 bases, leaving 4 bases not matched to a gene. The CDR3 covers 11 residues. CDR1 and CDR2 from the germline V gene are SGHVS and FQNEAQ. The CDR3: CASSAGPEQFF. Written as DNA, the CDR3 is TGTGCCAGCTCAGCGGGACCTGAGCAGTTCTTC.

This clone was observed once. The CDR3 sequence is CASSSTIPGQGSLGTIYF. The CDR3 nucleotides read TGTGCCAGCAGCTCCACGATACCGGGACAGGGTTCGTTAGGCACCATATATTTT. V gene TRBV5-6 combines with J gene TRBJ1-3; TRBD1 agrees at 9 bases. CDR1 SGHDT and CDR2 YYEEEE come from the germline V gene. Unmatched junction bases numbered 19, after V lost 3 bases and J lost 9 bases. The CDR3 has 18 residues.

The chain has TRBV12-3 or TRBV12-4 and TRBJ2-7; 7 bases are shared with TRBD1. The CDR3 is 13 residues long. J was trimmed by 4 bases and V by 5 bases; bases with no gene match: 5. The CDR3 spells CASSPLQGYEQYF. Here the CDR3 DNA reads TGTGCCAGCAGTCCCCTACAGGGGTACGAGCAGTACTTC.

The genes are TRBV9 and TRBJ1-1; TRBD1 matches 10 bases. The CDR3 has 17 residues. The V and J ends lost 0 bases and 3 bases, in that order; junction bases with no gene match: 8. CDR1 and CDR2 (germline): SGDLS, YYNGEE. The CDR3 reads CASSVGQGAMRYTEAFF. CDR3 DNA sequence: TGTGCCAGCAGCGTAGGACAGGGGGCGATGCGGTACACTGAAGCTTTCTTT.

The chain is built from TRBV6-5 and TRBJ2-7; tentative D call: TRBD2 (5 bases). Germline-derived CDR1 and CDR2 are MNHEY and SVGAGI. With 4 bases removed from V and 1 base from J, the gap between germline ends came to 14 bases. The CDR3 has 15 amino acids. The CDR3 DNA reads as TGTGCCAGCAGTTCTGGGTCGGGGTCGTCCTACGAGCAGTACTTC. The encoded protein is CASSSGSGSSYEQYF.

Of note for this clone: The likely explanation is a read error, given a far larger clone one base away. CDR3 residues: CASSPRTGGDTEAFF. The CDR3 DNA reads TGTGCCAGCAGTCCCCGGACAGGTGGGGACACTGAAGCTTTCTTT. The chain carries TRBV27 and TRBJ1-1, with 7 bases lining up with TRBD1. Trimming took 5 bases from V and 3 from J; bases not matched to a gene: 9. Germline-derived CDR1 and CDR2 are MNHEY and SMNVEV (reference sequence). The CDR3 is made up of 15 amino acids.

This rearrangement joins TRBV9 to TRBJ2-5; TRBD2 is a possible D gene (6 bases). This CDR3 region has 15 residues. Germline CDR1 is SGDLS and CDR2 is YYNGEE. Trimming cost V 0 bases and J 3 bases, with 12 bases left between them. The CDR3 spells CASSVDSRGEETQYF. The CDR3 DNA sequence: TGTGCCAGCAGCGTAGATTCTCGCGGGGAAGAGACCCAGTACTTC.

The chain is built from TRBV9 and TRBJ2-1; 7 nucleotides line up with TRBD2. The CDR3 has 14 residues. V shed 0 bases, J shed 5 bases, and the junction held 2 bases outside the gene matches. Germline-derived CDR1 and CDR2 are SGDLS and YYNGEE. DNA of the CDR3: TGTGCCAGCAGCGTAGTAGCGGGCCACAATGAGCAGTTCTTC. As protein: CASSVVAGHNEQFF.

This clone was observed a single time. The chain uses TRBV18 and TRBJ2-1, with 8 bases identical to TRBD2. J lost 1 base, V lost 4 bases, and 9 bases had no gene match. CDR3 length: 17 residues. Germline CDR1 is KGHSH and CDR2 is LQKENI. In DNA form, the CDR3 reads TGTGCCAGCTCACGGGGGAGCGGGAGAGGATCCTACAATGAGCAGTTCTTC. Protein product: CASSRGSGRGSYNEQFF.

This clone was seen once. The V gene is TRBV4-3, the J gene TRBJ2-1, with 12 bases matching TRBD2. This CDR3 has 16 residues. Germline trimming cut 1 base from V and 9 bases from J; bases unmatched to any gene: 7. CDR1 and CDR2 (germline): LGHNA, YSLEER. This CDR3 reads CASSQGATSGRGEQFF. In DNA form, the CDR3 reads TGCGCCAGCAGCCAAGGGGCGACTAGCGGGAGAGGTGAGCAGTTCTTC.

DNA for the CDR3: TGTGCCAGCTCACCACCGACAGGCTCCTACGAGCAGTACTTC. Its protein product is CASSPPTGSYEQYF. V usage is TRBV18 and J usage is TRBJ2-7; perhaps TRBD1 as D (6 bases). Deletions cut 0 bases from V and 0 bases from J, with 6 bases between. Per germline, CDR1 KGHSH and CDR2 LQKENI. The CDR3 loop spans 14 amino acids.

This rearrangement joins TRBV28 to TRBJ1-6; 10 bases are a match to TRBD1. J was trimmed by 0 bases and V by 5 bases; bases with no gene match: 7. The germline V gene encodes CDR1 MDHEN and CDR2 SYDVKM. The CDR3 totals 18 residues. The CDR3, as DNA: TGTGCCAGCAGTCCCCGGACAGGGGGGGGCTCCTATAATTCACCCCTCCACTTT. This encodes CASSPRTGGGSYNSPLHF.

There are a few counts of this clone. The genes are TRBV20-1 and TRBJ1-6; D might be TRBD1 (6 bases). The CDR3 runs 16 residues. V was clipped by 3 bases and J by 0 bases, with 12 bases between them. Per the germline V gene, CDR1 is DFQATT and CDR2 is SNEGSKA (reference sequence). CDR3 loop: CSASTGTSSYNSPLHF. CDR3 nucleotide sequence: TGCAGTGCTAGTACAGGGACGAGCTCCTATAATTCACCCCTCCACTTT.

Concerning this clone: Other DNA sequences in this sample translate to the same CDR3. J is TRBJ1-3 and V is TRBV15; possible D gene TRBD1, 6 bases. The germline V gene encodes CDR1 LNHNV and CDR2 YYDKDF (reference sequence). Trimming shortened V by 1 base and J by 4 bases, and 11 bases separated the two germline ends. This CDR3 is built from 15 residues. CDR3 region: CATSRVGGAGNTIYF. DNA for the CDR3: TGTGCCACCAGCAGAGTCGGGGGGGCCGGAAACACCATATATTTT.

This clone was counted only a few times. The gene calls are TRBV3-1 (or the pseudogene TRBV3-2) and TRBJ2-5, with 10 bases lining up with TRBD1. Germline CDR1 and CDR2: LGHDT and YNNKEL (reference sequence). The CDR3 has 19 amino acids. V shed 2 bases and J 5 bases; nucleotides not matched to a gene: 17. The CDR3 sequence is CASSQSPGQGGIFWETQYF. The CDR3 coding sequence is TGTGCCAGCAGCCAATCACCCGGACAGGGGGGAATATTCTGGGAGACCCAGTACTTC.

This clone was detected a few times. The CDR3 DNA is TGTGCCAGCAGCTTAGCAGGACTAGCTTACAATGAGCAGTTCTTC. This encodes CASSLAGLAYNEQFF. The chain combines TRBV11-1 with TRBJ2-1; TRBD2 matches 8 bases. Unmatched junction bases numbered 2, after V lost 0 bases and J lost 4 bases. Looked up from germline, CDR1 is SGHAT and CDR2 is FQDESV (reference sequence). The CDR3 contains 15 residues.

This chain links TRBV7-9 with TRBJ2-7; 8 bases are a match to TRBD1. The germline CDR1 and CDR2 sequences are SEHNR and FQNEAQ (reference sequence). The trim removed 5 bases at V and 3 bases at J, leaving 6 bases unmatched. The length of the CDR3 is 14 residues. The CDR3 reads CASSAGGAGYEQYF. CDR3 bases: TGTGCCAGCAGCGCAGGGGGCGCCGGCTACGAGCAGTACTTC.

The rearrangement joins TRBV28 to TRBJ2-3, with D possibly being TRBD2 (5 bases). The CDR3 is 13 residues long. Germline V lookup: CDR1 MDHEN, CDR2 SYDVKM. The V end lost 5 bases, the J end lost 7 bases, and 13 bases lay between the germline ends. The CDR3 coding sequence is TGTGCCAGCAGTGAGCGGCCTCCGTATACGCAGTATTTT. Translated: CASSERPPYTQYF.

V gene TRBV18 combines with J gene TRBJ1-6; 10 bases are shared with TRBD1. Germline V CDR1 and CDR2: KGHSH, LQKENI. The CDR3 sequence is 14 residues long. V was pared by 6 bases and J by 8 bases, with 4 bases of the junction left unmatched. CDR3 bases: TGTGCCAGCTCTCCCGGGACAGGGGATTCACCCCTCCACTTT. Translation gives CASSPGTGDSPLHF.

This chain connects TRBV10-1 to TRBJ1-6; 11 bases are shared with TRBD1. The length of the CDR3 is 15 residues. V was clipped by 2 bases and J by 8 bases; unmatched bases: 2. CDR1 is WNHNN and CDR2 is SYGVQD in the germline V gene (reference sequence). The CDR3 region is CASSEGQGADSPLHF. The CDR3 DNA reads as TGCGCCAGCAGTGAGGGACAGGGGGCTGATTCACCCCTCCACTTT.

This clone has only one observation. The chain carries TRBV24-1 and TRBJ2-1, with TRBD2 identical over 11 bases. The CDR3 loop spans 16 amino acids. Germline V gene lookup returns CDR1 KGHDR and CDR2 SFDVKD. V was pared by 4 bases and J by 4 bases, with 5 bases of the junction left unmatched. Here the CDR3 reads CATSDPGTSGYNEQFF. The CDR3 DNA reads TGTGCCACCAGTGACCCCGGGACTAGCGGATACAATGAGCAGTTCTTC.